This paragraph reports one TCR beta chain. Germline loops: CDR1 SQVTM, CDR2 ANQGSEA. The CDR3 runs 11 residues. Trimming removed 6 bases at V and 8 bases at J, with 11 bases between. This sample was included in a study of T cells in Graves' hyperthyroidism and ophthalmopathy. RNA transcripts were the template for amplifying TCR beta CDR3 regions. A set of HTBI primers served as the primers for a first-round RT-PCR of the TCR CDR3. One entry per CDR3 protein results from TCRdb running MiXCR on the multiplex PCR reads. The data hold 300,000 to 450,000 distinct CDR3 sequences, with about 17% observed a single time.

J is TRBJ2-1 and V is TRBV29-1; D is unclear. Sequenced: blood. The receptor comes from a woman aged 25 to 45 with Graves' hyperthyroidism that later progressed to Graves' ophthalmopathy. CDR3 residues: CSVPLSYEQFF. The CDR3 DNA is TGCAGCGTACCCCTTAGCTATGAGCAGTTCTTC.